The rows below give T cell receptor beta chains drawn from one sample of a study of blood T cell repertoires in COVID-19. The repertoire was sequenced with immunoSEQ multiplex PCR; TCRdb's copy has only in-frame clones and lacks some. This sample has more than 200,000 clones, with about nine tenths found just once. Material for sequencing was peripheral blood. These receptors were collected from a man aged 45-65 years with acute or convalescent COVID-19. Each CDR3 is given with its conserved first and last residue.

length,J,V,CDR3
17,TRBJ1-5,TRBV19,CASSPRRDRGGNQPQHF
16,TRBJ2-7,TRBV10-2,CASSARDKGFFYEQYF
16,TRBJ2-3,TRBV19,CASSQTGGRREDTQYF
14,TRBJ1-1,TRBV5-1,CASSFRQGSTEAFF
14,TRBJ2-7,TRBV6-5,CASSYQQGNYEQYF
16,TRBJ2-5,TRBV23-1,CASTKPPRTGLETQYF
13,TRBJ1-2,TRBV6-5,CASRVGSLYGYTF
15,TRBJ1-2,TRBV10-3,CAISEGEGGDYGYTF
15,TRBJ2-5,TRBV2,CASSVGTSGGETQYF
14,TRBJ1-1,TRBV5-6,CASSPLPGGTEAFF
13,TRBJ1-6,TRBV9,CASSAAALAPLHF
14,TRBJ1-5,TRBV18,CASSPGEGNQPQHF
14,TRBJ1-1,TRBV6-5,CASSSTGANTEAFF
14,TRBJ1-2,TRBV6-6,CASSGTGDGYGYTF
17,TRBJ2-1,TRBV5-1,CASSPGTADSSYNEQFF
14,TRBJ1-5,TRBV6-6,CASRGQGSNQPQHF